This record looks at one T cell receptor beta chain sequence and its context. The germline V and J ends were trimmed by 4 bases and 0 bases, with 13 bases remaining between them. Per germline, CDR1 SGHDT and CDR2 YYEEEE. This CDR3 spans 15 amino acids. CD45RO-negative cells were positively selected for CCR7, leaving out terminally differentiated effector memory CD45RA+ cells. These data originate in a study of shared clonotypes between healthy human individuals. Method: immunoSEQ multiplex PCR; TCRdb's copy keeps in-frame clones and lacks some. This table holds around 2.1 million clones, 85% to 95% found once.

This sequence joins TRBV5-6 and TRBJ1-1; D not resolved. The sequence was obtained from a man aged 18 to 30 in good health. Some clones in this sample may be carry-over from other donors' samples. The specimen sequenced was naive CD8+ T cells from PBMCs. This CDR3 reads CASSPTMEMNTEAFF. The CDR3 bases are TGTGCCAGCAGCCCTACGATGGAGATGAACACTGAAGCTTTCTTT.